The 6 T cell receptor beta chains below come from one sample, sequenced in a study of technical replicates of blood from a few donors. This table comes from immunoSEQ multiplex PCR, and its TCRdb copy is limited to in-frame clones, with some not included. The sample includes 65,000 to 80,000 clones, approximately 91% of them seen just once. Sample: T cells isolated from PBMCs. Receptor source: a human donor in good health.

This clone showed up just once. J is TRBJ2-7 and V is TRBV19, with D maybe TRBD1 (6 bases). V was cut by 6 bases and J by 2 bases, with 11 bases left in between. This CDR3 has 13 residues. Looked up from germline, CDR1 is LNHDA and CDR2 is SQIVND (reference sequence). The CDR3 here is CASSRTAPYEQYF. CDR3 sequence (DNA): TGTGCCAGTAGCCGGACAGCCCCCTACGAGCAGTACTTC.

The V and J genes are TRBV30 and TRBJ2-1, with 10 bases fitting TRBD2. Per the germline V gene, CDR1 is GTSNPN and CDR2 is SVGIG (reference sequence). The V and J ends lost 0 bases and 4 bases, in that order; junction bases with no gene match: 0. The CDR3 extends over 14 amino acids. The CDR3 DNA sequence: TGTGCCTGGAGTGTGACTAGCGGGTACAATGAGCAGTTCTTC. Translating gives CAWSVTSGYNEQFF.

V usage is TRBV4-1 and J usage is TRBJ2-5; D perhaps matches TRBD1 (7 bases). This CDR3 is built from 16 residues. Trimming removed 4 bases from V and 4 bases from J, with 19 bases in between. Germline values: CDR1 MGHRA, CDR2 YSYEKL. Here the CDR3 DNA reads TGCGCCAGCAGCCCCAGGAGGGCAGGGGGGACAGAGACCCAGTACTTC. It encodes CASSPRRAGGTETQYF.

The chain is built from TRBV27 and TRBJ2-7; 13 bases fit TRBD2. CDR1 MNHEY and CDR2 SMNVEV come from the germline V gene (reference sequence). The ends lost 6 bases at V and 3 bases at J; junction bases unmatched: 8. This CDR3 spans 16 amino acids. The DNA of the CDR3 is TGTGCCAGCAGAACCGGGACTAGCGGGACTGGCTACGAGCAGTACTTC. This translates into CASRTGTSGTGYEQYF.

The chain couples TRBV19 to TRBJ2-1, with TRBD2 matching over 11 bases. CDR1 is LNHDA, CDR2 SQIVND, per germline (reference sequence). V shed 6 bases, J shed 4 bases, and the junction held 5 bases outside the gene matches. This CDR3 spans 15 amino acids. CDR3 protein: CASSTGTSGYNEQFF. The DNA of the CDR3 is TGTGCCAGTAGCACCGGGACTAGCGGTTACAATGAGCAGTTCTTC.

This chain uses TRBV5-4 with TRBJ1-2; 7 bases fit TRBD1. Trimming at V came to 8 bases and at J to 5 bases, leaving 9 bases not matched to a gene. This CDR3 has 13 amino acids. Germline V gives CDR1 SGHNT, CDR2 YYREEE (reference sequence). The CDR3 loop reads CASSEGGVYGYTF. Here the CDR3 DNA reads TGTGCCAGTTCAGAAGGGGGCGTGTATGGCTACACCTTC.